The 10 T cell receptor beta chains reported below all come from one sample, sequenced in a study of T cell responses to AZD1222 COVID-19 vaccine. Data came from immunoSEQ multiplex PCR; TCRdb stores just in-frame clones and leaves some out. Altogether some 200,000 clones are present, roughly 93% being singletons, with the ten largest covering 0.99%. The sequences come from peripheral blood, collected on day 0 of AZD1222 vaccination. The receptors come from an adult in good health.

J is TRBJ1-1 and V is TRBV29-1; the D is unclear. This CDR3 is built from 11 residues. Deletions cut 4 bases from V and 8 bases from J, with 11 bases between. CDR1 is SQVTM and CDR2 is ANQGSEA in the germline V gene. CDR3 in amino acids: CSVVRVVEAFF. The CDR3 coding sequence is TGCAGCGTTGTTAGGGTTGTCGAAGCTTTCTTT.

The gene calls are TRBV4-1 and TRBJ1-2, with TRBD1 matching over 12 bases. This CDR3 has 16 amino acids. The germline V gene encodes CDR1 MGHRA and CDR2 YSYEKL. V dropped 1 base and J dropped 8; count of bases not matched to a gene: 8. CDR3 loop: CASSQVPGDRGRGYTF. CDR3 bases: TGCGCCAGCAGCCAAGTTCCGGGGGACAGGGGGCGCGGCTACACCTTC.

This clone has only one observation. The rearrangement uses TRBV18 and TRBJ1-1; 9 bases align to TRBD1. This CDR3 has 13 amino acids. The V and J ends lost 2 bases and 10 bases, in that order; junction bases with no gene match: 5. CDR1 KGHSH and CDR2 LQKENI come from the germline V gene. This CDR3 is CASSPGQGLVAFF. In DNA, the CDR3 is TGTGCCAGCTCACCAGGACAGGGGTTGGTAGCTTTCTTT.

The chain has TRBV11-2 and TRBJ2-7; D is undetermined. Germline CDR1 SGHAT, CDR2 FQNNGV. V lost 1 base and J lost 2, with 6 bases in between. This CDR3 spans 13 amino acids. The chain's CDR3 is CASSLVRAYEQYF. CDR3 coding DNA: TGTGCCAGCAGCTTAGTCCGCGCCTACGAGCAGTACTTC.

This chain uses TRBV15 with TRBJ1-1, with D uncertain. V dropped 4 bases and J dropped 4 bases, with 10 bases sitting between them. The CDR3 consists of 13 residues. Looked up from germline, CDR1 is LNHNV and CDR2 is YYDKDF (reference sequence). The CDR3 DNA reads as TGTGCCACCAGCACCCCCTGGGGCACTGAAGCTTTCTTT. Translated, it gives CATSTPWGTEAFF.

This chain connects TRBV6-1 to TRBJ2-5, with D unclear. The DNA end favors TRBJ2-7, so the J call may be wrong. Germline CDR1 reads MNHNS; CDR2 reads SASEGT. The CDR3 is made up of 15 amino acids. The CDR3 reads CASSEAVGTIYEQYF. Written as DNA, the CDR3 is TGTGCCAGCAGTGAAGCCGTAGGCACGATCTACGAGCAGTACTTC.

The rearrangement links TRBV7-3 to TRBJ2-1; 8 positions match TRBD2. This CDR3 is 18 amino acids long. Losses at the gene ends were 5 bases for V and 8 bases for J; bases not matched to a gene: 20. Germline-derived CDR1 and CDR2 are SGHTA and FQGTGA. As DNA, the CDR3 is TGTGCCAGCAGCCCCGCGGTGGGGGCAGCGGGAGATTCTCATGAGCAGTTCTTC. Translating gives CASSPAVGAAGDSHEQFF.

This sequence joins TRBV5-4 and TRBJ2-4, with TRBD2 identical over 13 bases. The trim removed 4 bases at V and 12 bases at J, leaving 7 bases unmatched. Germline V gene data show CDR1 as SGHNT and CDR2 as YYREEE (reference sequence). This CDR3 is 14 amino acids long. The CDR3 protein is CASSPGLAGATQYF. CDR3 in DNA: TGTGCCAGCAGCCCAGGACTAGCGGGGGCTACTCAGTACTTC.

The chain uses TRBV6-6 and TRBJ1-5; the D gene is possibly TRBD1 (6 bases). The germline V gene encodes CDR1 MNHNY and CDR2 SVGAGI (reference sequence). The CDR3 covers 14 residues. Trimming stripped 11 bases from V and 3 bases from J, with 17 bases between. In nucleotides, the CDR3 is TGTGCCGCCAGCACTCACAGGGACAATCAGCCCCAGCATTTT. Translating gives CAASTHRDNQPQHF.

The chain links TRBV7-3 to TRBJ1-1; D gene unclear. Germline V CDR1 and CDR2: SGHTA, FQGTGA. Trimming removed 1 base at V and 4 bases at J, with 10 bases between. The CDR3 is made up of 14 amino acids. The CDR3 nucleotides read TGTGCCAGCAGCTTAAACGAAGTCAGCACTGAAGCTTTCTTT. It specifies CASSLNEVSTEAFF.